What follows describes a single TCR beta chain. The antigen it recognizes is unknown. Base qualities are not at hand, and no much larger clone is one base apart. The data originate from a study of vaccination effects on CD4 cells after COVID-19 (dated by TCRdb to about 2022). Regarding the research as a whole: Participants received two doses of either the BNT162b2 or the mRNA-1273 mRNA SARS-CoV-2 vaccine. SARS-CoV-2 spike-specific CD4+ TCR repertoires were compared before and after mRNA vaccination in COVID-19 convalescent patients and in infection-naive vaccine recipients. A total of nine to ten COVID-19 convalescent patients and a handful of SARS-CoV-2-naive healthy vaccine recipients were included in the full study. In the study, cultures from other donors were sequenced using the Oncomine TCR Beta short-read assay on an Illumina iSeq 100. Overall results and qualifications from the work: Among healthy vaccine recipients, nearly all vaccine-induced clones were SARS-CoV-2 mono-reactive, and just 1 of 255 was cross-reactive with common cold coronaviruses. The study was limited by a small number of convalescent patients and lacked early post-infection timepoints. Marked clonal contraction was observed in both infection-induced and vaccine-induced clones at late post-vaccination timepoints, consistent with waning T cell responses.

Library generation was performed with the immunoSEQ multiplex PCR assay. DNA from the cultured, isolated CD4+ T cells was subjected to TCR beta CDR3 sequencing. Under the source paper's analysis protocol: Non-productive TCR sequences were discarded, and reads were trimmed to the CDR3 region, with only CDR3s of 7 or more amino acids retained. The MANAFEST web app was used to identify antigen-specific clonotypes by comparing expansion in peptide wells with expansion in reference cultures. Positive clones required FDR<0.05 expansion versus reference and all other wells, odds ratio above 5, and frequency above 0.1% in two replicate wells. A clonotype was called cross-reactive if it was significantly expanded both in SARS-CoV-2 spike wells and in at least one common cold coronavirus spike condition. Levenshtein distance calculated with the stringdist R package was used to assess CDR3 similarity, and unrooted trees were constructed with ape in R 3.6.1. This immuneACCESS table, as held by TCRdb, lists in-frame sequences with V and J called but not all clones. Of the missing ones, under half trace to an unresolved V gene in checked studies; the others have no known cause. V, J and clone size are taken as reported in that table, and D and trimming were inferred from the DNA itself. Within this sample are under 40,000 clones, with roughly 72% of them counted one time only. The ten top clones hold roughly 30% of the sample.

The CDR3 spans 15 residues, from the cysteine through the phenylalanine. Only the CDR3 region is kept as DNA, spanning 45 bases read in frame from base 1. Relative to germline, V is missing 3 bases and J is missing 6 bases, with 11 bases of the junction outside any gene match. As encoded in the germline V gene, CDR1 is MGHRA while CDR2 is YSYEKL. In the ViraFEST assay, PBMC were stimulated with viral peptide pools, and antigen-specific CD4+ T cell clonotypes were then identified by expansion using TCR sequencing. After around eleven days of culture, CD4+ T cells were isolated with the EasySep CD4+ T cell isolation kit. None of the healthy vaccine recipients had a prior SARS-CoV-2 infection, which was confirmed by nucleocapsid antibody tests that came back negative both before and after vaccination. A few million PBMC per well were cultured with approximately 10 ug/ml peptides in IMDM containing approximately 4.7% human AB serum, around 10 IU/ml IL-2 and gentamicin. Half of the culture medium was replaced with fresh IL-2-containing medium on days 3 and 7. Unless noted otherwise, every peptide stimulation condition was grown in triplicate wells. Using Ficoll-Paque Plus gradient centrifugation, PBMC were separated from whole blood and then either used fresh or cryopreserved at -140C. The spike proteins of SARS-CoV-2 and of the common cold coronaviruses HCoV-NL63, HCoV-OC43 and HCoV-229E were spanned by overlapping peptide pools. Genomic DNA was extracted from cultured CD4+ T cells with the QIAamp micro DNA kit.

The starting material was CD4+ T cells from PBMCs cultured with HCoV-OC43 spike peptides, obtained before COVID-19 vaccination. Taken with the paper, the label for cell subset or site translates to: HCoV-OC43 spike overlapping peptide pool stimulation. This sequence was found in a human donor who received a COVID-19 vaccine. The V and J segments used are TRBV4-1 and TRBJ2-7; TRBD2 agrees with 7 junctional bases. The bases read TGCGCCAGCAGCCAGCGGGGCGGCGGGAGTTCCGAGCAGTACTTC. It translates to CASSQRGGGSSEQYF.